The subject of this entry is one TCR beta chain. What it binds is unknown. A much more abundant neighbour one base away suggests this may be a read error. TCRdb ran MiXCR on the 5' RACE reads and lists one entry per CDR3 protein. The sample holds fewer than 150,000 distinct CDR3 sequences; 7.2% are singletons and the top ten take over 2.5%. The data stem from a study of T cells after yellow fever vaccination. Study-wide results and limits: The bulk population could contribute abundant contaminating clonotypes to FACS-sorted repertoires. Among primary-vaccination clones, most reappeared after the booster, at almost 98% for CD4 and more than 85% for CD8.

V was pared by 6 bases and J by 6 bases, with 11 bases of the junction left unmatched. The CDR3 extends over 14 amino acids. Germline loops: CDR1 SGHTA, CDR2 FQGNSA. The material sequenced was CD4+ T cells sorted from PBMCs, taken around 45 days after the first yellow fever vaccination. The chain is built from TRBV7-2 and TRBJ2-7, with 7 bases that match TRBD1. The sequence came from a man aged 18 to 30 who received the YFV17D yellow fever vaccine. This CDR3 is CASSPDRALGEQYF. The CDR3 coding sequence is TGTGCCAGCAGTCCCGACAGGGCTCTAGGCGAGCAGTACTTC.